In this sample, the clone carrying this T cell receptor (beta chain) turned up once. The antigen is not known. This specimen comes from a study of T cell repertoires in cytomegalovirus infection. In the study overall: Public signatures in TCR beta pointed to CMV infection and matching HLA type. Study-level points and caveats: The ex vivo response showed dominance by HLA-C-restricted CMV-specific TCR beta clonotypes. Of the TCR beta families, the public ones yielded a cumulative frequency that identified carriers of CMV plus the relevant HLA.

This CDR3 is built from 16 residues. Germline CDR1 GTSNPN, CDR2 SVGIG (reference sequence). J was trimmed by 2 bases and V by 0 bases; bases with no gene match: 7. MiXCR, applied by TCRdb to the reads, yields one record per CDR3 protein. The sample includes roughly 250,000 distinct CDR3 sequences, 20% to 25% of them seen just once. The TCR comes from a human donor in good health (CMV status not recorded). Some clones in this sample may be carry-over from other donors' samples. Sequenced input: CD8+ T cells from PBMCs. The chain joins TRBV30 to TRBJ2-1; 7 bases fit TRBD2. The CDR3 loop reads CAWSVGGGSTYNEQFF. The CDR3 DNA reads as TGTGCCTGGAGTGTAGGCGGGGGTAGCACCTACAATGAGCAGTTCTTC.